The rows below give T cell receptor beta chains drawn from one sample of a study of T cells after yellow fever vaccination. TCRdb reprocessed the 5' RACE reads via MiXCR and lists one record per CDR3 protein. Among around 350,000 distinct CDR3 sequences listed, around 6.4% were seen once. The sample consisted of PBMCs, taken 5 days after the yellow fever booster vaccination. The source is a man aged 30-40 years who received the YFV17D yellow fever vaccine. Each CDR3 is given with its conserved first and last residue.

TRBJ2-2 | TRBV5-1 | CASSGDGTTGELFF
TRBJ2-2 | TRBV7-2 | CASSLMQGNTGELFF
TRBJ2-5 | TRBV28 | CASTLDVNAETQYF
TRBJ1-2 | TRBV12-3/TRBV12-4 | CASSLTLREGYTF
TRBJ2-7 | TRBV12-3/TRBV12-4 | CASSLYNLQFNYEQYF
TRBJ1-1 | TRBV5-1 | CARGNTEAFF
TRBJ1-5 | TRBV7-2 | CASSFRGEPQHF
TRBJ1-1 | TRBV18 | CASSQGKMNTEAFF
TRBJ1-2 | TRBV20-1 | CSAKYGYTF
TRBJ2-3 | TRBV5-1 | CASSMTSGSTDTQYF
TRBJ2-3 | TRBV7-9 | CAGASPSTDTQYF
TRBJ2-7 | TRBV28 | CASRIGTGVPEQYF
TRBJ1-3 | TRBV10-3 | CAIKGARISGNTIYF
TRBJ2-3 | TRBV7-2 | CASSSNSGLTRDTQYF
TRBJ2-3 | TRBV19 | CASSISSLKYTDTQYF
TRBJ2-6 | TRBV5-1 | CASSGTGSPSGANVLTF
TRBJ1-5 | TRBV5-6 | CASSWSRANQPQHF
TRBJ1-1 | TRBV11-2 | CASSPHLGHLTGVNTEAFF
TRBJ2-1 | TRBV25-1 | CASSIQGAHNEQFF
TRBJ2-3 | TRBV10-2 | CAGGTPRHGTQYF
TRBJ1-1 | TRBV6-1 | CASSPNPGENTEAFF
TRBJ2-1 | TRBV12-3/TRBV12-4 | CASEPGGPYNEQFF
TRBJ1-2 | TRBV29-1 | CSADPGAYGYTF
TRBJ1-2 | TRBV12-3/TRBV12-4 | CASSSWQGRGGYTF
TRBJ2-1 | TRBV20-1 | CSARVGLAGATYNEQFF
TRBJ2-7 | TRBV10-2 | CASSAGSEQYF
TRBJ2-1 | TRBV20-1 | CSAKGTSGSLRDEQFF
TRBJ2-7 | TRBV6-5 | CASSYVGRAGGEQYF
TRBJ2-2 | TRBV4-3 | CASSQMLLPVTGELFF
TRBJ1-1 | TRBV12-3/TRBV12-4 | CASTRDRGAEAFF
TRBJ1-1 | TRBV5-1 | CASSFYMGSEAFF
TRBJ2-7 | TRBV20-1 | CSASPTKREQYF
TRBJ2-7 | TRBV6-5 | CASSYGGSLAYEQYF
TRBJ2-5 | TRBV12-3/TRBV12-4 | CASRSGVGETQYF
TRBJ2-7 | TRBV5-4 | CASSQDGYYEQYF
TRBJ2-3 | TRBV4-2 | CASSQDQGLDTQYF
TRBJ2-3 | TRBV4-2 | CASSQDTTTAVGMGDTQYF
TRBJ2-3 | TRBV20-1 | CSAREYGPPRVSDTQYF
TRBJ2-3 | TRBV5-1 | CASSLAGKGADTQYF
TRBJ1-6 | TRBV4-3 | CASSQGRGVNSPLHF
TRBJ2-1 | TRBV6-6 | CASRPVAANEQFF
TRBJ2-4 | TRBV29-1 | CSVYGPGGKNIQYF
TRBJ2-7 | TRBV7-2 | CASSPTLGGEQYF
TRBJ2-3 | TRBV29-1 | CSVADRVGTDTQYF
TRBJ1-1 | TRBV7-2 | CASSGRGDTEASF
TRBJ1-1 | TRBV7-6 | CASSVQEGNTEAFF
TRBJ2-3 | TRBV4-1 | CASSQVGGGFTDTQYF
TRBJ2-3 | TRBV4-2 | CASSQVGGPDTQYF
TRBJ2-3 | TRBV5-5 | CASSSKQGADTQYF
TRBJ2-7 | TRBV9 | CASSGSQGYEQYF
TRBJ2-1 | TRBV5-6 | CASSLGLSGVYNEQFF
TRBJ2-4 | TRBV15 | CATSREATKNIQYF
TRBJ2-3 | TRBV20-1 | CSARPDSGLSTDTQYF
TRBJ2-3 | TRBV9 | CASRPYPEYTDTQYF
TRBJ2-2 | TRBV7-8 | CASSLVDLANTGELFF
TRBJ2-3 | TRBV10-3 | CAITGGGGDTQYF
TRBJ2-7 | TRBV11-2 | CASSSGGAYEQYF
TRBJ2-5 | TRBV19 | CASSAGGAWETQYF
TRBJ2-5 | TRBV2 | CASSDTRGRETQYF